The 28 T cell receptor beta chains listed next were all sequenced from one sample in a study of T cells in Graves' hyperthyroidism and ophthalmopathy. Regions amplified from RNA transcripts were the TCR beta CDR3 regions. When the TCR CDR3 underwent first-round RT-PCR, the HTBI primer set was used. TCRdb reprocessed the multiplex PCR reads via MiXCR and lists one record per CDR3 protein. The sample shows about 400,000 distinct CDR3 sequences, roughly an eighth of them seen only once. The sample comprised blood. Every receptor here comes from a young woman with Graves' hyperthyroidism.

This clonotype was observed at least ten times. The V gene is TRBV30, the J gene TRBJ1-5; 7 positions agree with TRBD1. This CDR3 region has 13 residues. Unmatched junction bases numbered 4, after V lost 5 bases and J lost 3 bases. The V gene's germline CDR1 is GTSNPN and CDR2 SVGIG (reference sequence). CDR3 DNA sequence: TGTGCCTGGGCAGGGGGAGCCAATCAGCCCCAGCATTTT. This sequence encodes CAWAGGANQPQHF. Full variable domain (rest looked up from reference TRBV30 and TRBJ1-5): SQTIHQWPATLVQPVGSPLSLECTVEGTSNPNLYWYRQAAGRGLQLLFYSVGIGQISSEVPQNLSASRPQDRQFILSSKKLLLSDSGFYLCAWAGGANQPQHFGDGTRLSIL.

This clonotype was observed a few times. The chain combines TRBV11-2 with TRBJ1-4; D gene uncertain. Germline lookup yields CDR1 SGHAT and CDR2 FQNNGV. V lost 5 bases and J lost 0, with 4 bases in between. This CDR3 is built from 13 residues. CDR3 region: CASSISTNEKLFF. The CDR3 DNA follows: TGTGCCAGCAGCATTTCAACTAATGAAAAACTGTTTTTT.

This clonotype was found many times. The chain combines TRBV7-2 with TRBJ1-1; maybe TRBD1 (6 bases). Germline values: CDR1 SGHTA, CDR2 FQGNSA. V was clipped by 2 bases and J by 10 bases, with 8 bases between them. The CDR3 is 11 amino acids. CDR3 coding DNA: TGTGCCAGCAGCTTAACAGGGAGAGCTTTCTTT. Translation gives CASSLTGRAFF. The whole variable domain, filled in from reference TRBV7-2 and TRBJ1-1, reads GAGVSQSPSNKVTEKGKDVELRCDPISGHTALYWYRQSLGQGLEFLIYFQGNSAPDKSGLPSDRFSAERTGGSVSTLTIQRTQQEDSAVYLCASSLTGRAFFGQGTRLTVV.

This clonotype was counted only a few times. Germline and junction disagree at one end, which may indicate a read error. This rearrangement joins TRBV29-1 to TRBJ2-5; 12 bases match TRBD2. Germline CDR1 reads SQVTM; CDR2 reads ANQGSEA. The CDR3 extends over 15 amino acids. The CDR3 loop reads CSVEGPGLAGETQYF. In DNA, the CDR3 is TGCAGCGTGGAAGGCCCGGGACTAGCGGGAGAGACCCAGTACTTC.

The CDR3 loop reads CASSSTENYGYTF. For the CDR3, the DNA is TGTGCCAGCAGTTCGACAGAAAACTATGGCTACACCTTC. The V and J genes are TRBV27 and TRBJ1-2, with D possibly matching TRBD1 (5 bases). Per germline, CDR1 MNHEY and CDR2 SMNVEV (reference sequence). V was shortened by 4 bases and J by 2 bases, with 8 bases between the two germline ends. The CDR3 contains 13 residues.

A few counts support this clonotype. V is TRBV3-1 and J is TRBJ2-7, with D perhaps matching TRBD1 (5 bases). The CDR3 is made up of 14 amino acids. V was shortened by 1 base and J by 2 bases, with 9 bases between the two germline ends. Germline V gene lookup returns CDR1 LGHDT and CDR2 YNNKEL (reference sequence). As DNA, the CDR3 is TGTGCCAGCAGCCAAGGTAAAGGGGCCTACGAGCAGTACTTC. Its translation is CASSQGKGAYEQYF.

This clonotype was recorded many times. This chain uses TRBV7-6 with TRBJ1-1; no reliable D call. The germline V gene encodes CDR1 SGHVS and CDR2 FNYEAQ. The CDR3 runs to 14 residues. The V end lost 1 base, the J end lost 1 base, and 7 bases lay between the germline ends. The CDR3 reads CASSLGKQNTEAFF. CDR3 bases: TGTGCCAGCAGCTTAGGTAAGCAGAACACTGAAGCTTTCTTT.

The rearrangement links TRBV30 to TRBJ1-3; D ambiguous. Germline lookup yields CDR1 GTSNPN and CDR2 SVGIG (reference sequence). V shed 3 bases and J shed 6 bases, with 6 bases lying between them. The CDR3 has 11 residues. The CDR3 loop reads CAWSLKNTIYF. CDR3 coding DNA: TGTGCCTGGAGCCTGAAAAACACCATATATTTT. The full variable domain, its missing parts supplied by reference TRBV30 and TRBJ1-3, is SQTIHQWPATLVQPVGSPLSLECTVEGTSNPNLYWYRQAAGRGLQLLFYSVGIGQISSEVPQNLSASRPQDRQFILSSKKLLLSDSGFYLCAWSLKNTIYFGEGSWLTVV.

This clonotype was recorded a few times. V gene TRBV4-1 combines with J gene TRBJ2-5; D gene uncertain. Trimming removed 0 bases at V and 5 bases at J, with 13 bases between. The CDR3 is 15 amino acids. Germline V gene data show CDR1 as MGHRA and CDR2 as YSYEKL. CDR3 DNA sequence: TGCGCCAGCAGCCAAGATCCCCTGAGCCGGGAGACCCAGTACTTC. Its translation is CASSQDPLSRETQYF.

V is TRBV15 and J is TRBJ2-1; weak D call: TRBD2 (6 bases). The germline CDR1 and CDR2 sequences are LNHNV and YYDKDF (reference sequence). The CDR3 has 16 amino acids. Trimming shortened V by 2 bases and J by 2 bases, and 13 bases separated the two germline ends. The CDR3 DNA reads TGTGCCACCAGCAGAACCTTAGCGGATCCCTACAATGAGCAGTTCTTC. This sequence encodes CATSRTLADPYNEQFF.

This clonotype was picked up a small number of times. The genes are TRBV28 and TRBJ1-2, with D possibly matching TRBD1 (6 bases). CDR1 and CDR2 (germline): MDHEN, SYDVKM. The CDR3 runs 13 residues. V dropped 2 bases and J dropped 3 bases, with 7 bases sitting between them. The CDR3 nucleotides read TGTGCCAGCAGTTTAGGGGGCTACTATGGCTACACCTTC. Its protein is CASSLGGYYGYTF.

The rearrangement uses TRBV4-3 and TRBJ2-3; D possibly corresponds to TRBD2 (6 bases). Per the germline V gene, CDR1 is LGHNA and CDR2 is YSLEER. This CDR3 contains 15 residues. The germline V and J ends were trimmed by 0 bases and 1 base, with 8 bases remaining between them. CDR3 sequence (DNA): TGCGCCAGCAGCCAAGAGGGGGGAGGCACAGATACGCAGTATTTT. It is translated as CASSQEGGGTDTQYF.

Only a few counts were recorded for this clonotype. V usage is TRBV30 and J usage is TRBJ2-4; tentatively, D is TRBD2 (6 bases). This CDR3 has 14 residues. V dropped 2 bases and J dropped 2 bases, with 10 bases sitting between them. Germline CDR1 reads GTSNPN; CDR2 reads SVGIG (reference sequence). CDR3 DNA sequence: TGTGCCTGGAGTTGGAGGGGTCCCAAAAACATTCAGTACTTC. This translates into CAWSWRGPKNIQYF.

This clonotype was counted ten times or more. V is TRBV6-1 and J is TRBJ2-5; 7 positions match TRBD2. Germline V gene lookup returns CDR1 MNHNS and CDR2 SASEGT. V dropped 3 bases and J dropped 2; count of bases not matched to a gene: 0. The CDR3 has 13 residues. CDR3 in DNA: TGTGCCAGCAGTGACGGGGGGCAAGAGACCCAGTACTTC. It yields the protein CASSDGGQETQYF.

The sample holds many counts of this clonotype. The chain combines TRBV6-1 with TRBJ2-2; TRBD2 matches at 8 bases. V was pared by 1 base and J by 5 bases, with 6 bases of the junction left unmatched. The CDR3 runs to 16 residues. Germline CDR1 and CDR2: MNHNS and SASEGT. The CDR3 coding sequence is TGTGCCAGCAGTGAAGGACCGGGACTAGAGACCGGGGAGCTGTTTTTT. Translated, it gives CASSEGPGLETGELFF.

The sample holds many counts of this clonotype. This chain joins TRBV3-1 and TRBJ1-3, with a tentative D call TRBD1 (6 bases). The germline gives CDR1 LGHDT, CDR2 YNNKEL (reference sequence). V lost 1 base, J lost 0 bases, and 10 bases lay in between. This CDR3 is built from 16 residues. The CDR3 nucleotides are TGTGCCAGCAGCCAAGTCGGACAGCTCTCTGGAAACACCATATATTTT. It codes for CASSQVGQLSGNTIYF.

This rearrangement joins TRBV19 to TRBJ1-5, with 8 bases that match TRBD1. With V trimmed by 4 bases and J by 7 bases, 12 bases remained unmatched. Germline CDR1 is LNHDA and CDR2 is SQIVND (reference sequence). The CDR3 contains 16 residues. CDR3 loop: CASSTTGASSRQPQHF. In DNA, the CDR3 is TGTGCCAGTAGTACGACAGGGGCATCGTCGCGGCAGCCCCAGCATTTT.

This sequence joins TRBV29-1 and TRBJ2-1; perhaps TRBD2 as D (5 bases). CDR3 length: 14 residues. Germline values: CDR1 SQVTM, CDR2 ANQGSEA. Trimming pared 4 bases from V and 4 bases from J, leaving 14 bases between. Here the CDR3 DNA reads TGCAGCGTTGTAGCGAGAGACGGATACAATGAGCAGTTCTTC. Translation: CSVVARDGYNEQFF.

This clonotype was seen ten or more times. The chain carries TRBV7-9 and TRBJ2-7; no clear D. V shed 3 bases and J shed 1 base, with 7 bases lying between them. There are 13 residues in the CDR3. Germline CDR1 SEHNR, CDR2 FQNEAQ (reference sequence). The CDR3 nucleotides read TGTGCCAGCAGCTTCGGGCCTTCCTACGAGCAGTACTTC. This gives the protein CASSFGPSYEQYF.

The table lists this clonotype with many counts. The chain is built from TRBV18 and TRBJ2-7; D possibly corresponds to TRBD2 (6 bases). V was pared by 4 bases and J by 3 bases, with 10 bases between. CDR1 and CDR2 (germline): KGHSH, LQKENI. The CDR3 has 13 residues. The CDR3 here is CASSRGSGYEQYF. Here the CDR3 DNA reads TGTGCCAGCTCACGGGGTAGCGGCTACGAGCAGTACTTC. The variable domain in full, with the rest retrieved from reference TRBV18 and TRBJ2-7, is NAGVMQNPRHLVRRRGQEARLRCSPMKGHSHVYWYRQLPEEGLKFMVYLQKENIIDESGMPKERFSAEFPKEGPSILRIQQVVRGDSAAYFCASSRGSGYEQYFGPGTRLTVT.

This clonotype was observed at least ten times. The rearrangement joins TRBV7-2 to TRBJ2-2; TRBD2 agrees at 16 bases. The V gene's germline CDR1 is SGHTA and CDR2 FQGNSA. CDR3 size: 18 residues. Germline trimming cut 5 bases from V and 4 bases from J; bases unmatched to any gene: 7. The CDR3 reads CASSPGLAGGPATGELFF. CDR3 coding DNA: TGTGCCAGCAGCCCGGGACTAGCGGGAGGGCCTGCCACCGGGGAGCTGTTTTTT.

This clonotype was seen at least ten times. The chain is built from TRBV24-1 and TRBJ1-2, with 7 bases lining up with TRBD1. V lost 3 bases and J lost 8; bases outside the gene matches: 8. This CDR3 region has 14 residues. The V gene's germline CDR1 is KGHDR and CDR2 SFDVKD. This chain's CDR3 is CATSDETGIEGYTF. The CDR3 DNA reads TGTGCCACCAGTGATGAGACAGGGATTGAGGGCTACACCTTC.

This clonotype was counted ten times or more. The chain links TRBV12-3 or TRBV12-4 to TRBJ2-1, with D perhaps matching TRBD1 (6 bases). Trimming cost V 4 bases and J 5 bases, with 24 bases left between them. The CDR3 is 18 residues long. The CDR3 spells CASSYEPYDRRSDNEQFF. The CDR3 coding sequence is TGTGCCAGCAGTTACGAACCCTACGACAGGAGGTCCGACAATGAGCAGTTCTTC.

This clonotype was detected ten times or more. The chain couples TRBV20-1 to TRBJ2-7; 12 positions agree with TRBD2. V dropped 5 bases and J dropped 4; count of bases not matched to a gene: 6. CDR1 DFQATT and CDR2 SNEGSKA come from the germline V gene (reference sequence). This CDR3 region has 14 residues. The CDR3 loop is CSAGLAGLEYEQYF. CDR3 bases: TGCAGTGCTGGACTAGCGGGGTTAGAATACGAGCAGTACTTC.

V gene TRBV20-1 combines with J gene TRBJ2-1; 9 bases align to TRBD2. CDR1 and CDR2 from the germline V gene are DFQATT and SNEGSKA (reference sequence). The CDR3 runs to 15 residues. Losses at the gene ends were 5 bases for V and 9 bases for J; bases not matched to a gene: 14. CDR3 bases: TGCAGTGCTCTCCGGGGGCTAGCGGGAAGGATTGAGCAGTTCTTC. Translated, it gives CSALRGLAGRIEQFF.

This clonotype was recorded at least ten times. This sequence joins TRBV20-1 and TRBJ2-1; tentative D call: TRBD2 (6 bases). The germline CDR1 and CDR2 sequences are DFQATT and SNEGSKA (reference sequence). This CDR3 has 14 amino acids. Trimming stripped 2 bases from V and 0 bases from J, with 8 bases between. This CDR3 is CSARLSGSYNEQFF. In DNA, the CDR3 is TGCAGTGCTAGACTTAGCGGCTCCTACAATGAGCAGTTCTTC.

In this sample, this clonotype turned up a few times. The J gene is TRBJ1-3, the V gene TRBV13; 7 nucleotides line up with TRBD1. The V gene's germline CDR1 is PRHDT and CDR2 FYEKMQ (reference sequence). This CDR3 spans 16 amino acids. After removal of 6 bases from V and 0 bases from J, the junction contained 8 bases not matched to a gene. The CDR3 sequence is CASSSYRGLSGNTIYF. For the CDR3, the DNA is TGTGCCAGCAGTTCATACAGGGGCCTCTCTGGAAACACCATATATTTT.

A word on this clonotype: With a much larger clone just one base away, this may be a read error. Likely a read error: the CDR3 ends without its conserved phenylalanine or tryptophan. The genes are TRBV7-2 and TRBJ2-5; tentatively, D is TRBD2 (6 bases). This CDR3 contains 15 residues. Trimming pared 0 bases from V and 5 bases from J, leaving 13 bases between. CDR1 SGHTA and CDR2 FQGNSA come from the germline V gene. CDR3: CASSLAGTRGETQYL. In DNA, the CDR3 is TGTGCCAGCAGCTTAGCTGGGACTCGCGGGGAGACCCAGTACCTC.